Listed below are T cell receptor beta chains from one sample, sequenced in a study of blood T cell repertoires in COVID-19. The data were produced by immunoSEQ multiplex PCR, yet TCRdb's version contains in-frame clones alone and is incomplete. The sample has around 200,000 clones, around nine tenths seen once. Sequenced material: peripheral blood. The receptors come from a man aged 55 to 70 who had recovered from COVID-19. Both conserved end residues are part of each CDR3. D genes are given only for firm matches. The listing skips clone size in some rows; elsewhere it reads once, few, many or a size class.

V: TRBV30
D: -
size: -
J: TRBJ1-5
length: 12
DNA: TGTGCCTGGAGTGGCGGAAATCAGCCCCAGCATTTT
CDR3: CAWSGGNQPQHF

V: TRBV28
D: TRBD1
size: once
J: TRBJ1-6
length: 16
DNA: TGTGCCAGCAGTTCACCCACAGGGGGCGCGGGTTCACCCCTCCACTTT
CDR3: CASSSPTGGAGSPLHF

V: TRBV10-3
D: -
size: -
J: TRBJ2-3
length: 16
DNA: TGTGCCATCAGTGAGGTCAGATTTCAAAGCACAGATACGCAGTATTTT
CDR3: CAISEVRFQSTDTQYF

V: TRBV9
D: -
size: -
J: TRBJ2-5
length: 16
DNA: TGTGCCAGCAGCGTCTCGTTTTGGGGAGGCCAAGAGACCCAGTACTTC
CDR3: CASSVSFWGGQETQYF

V: TRBV5-1
D: -
size: -
J: TRBJ2-5
length: 17
DNA: TGCGCCAGCAGCTTGGGGGAACAGGGTTGGAATGCAGAGACCCAGTACTTC
CDR3: CASSLGEQGWNAETQYF

V: TRBV11-2
D: TRBD1
size: -
J: TRBJ2-5
length: 17
DNA: TGTGCCAGCAGCTTAGATCTGTGGCGACAGGGAAAAGAGACCCAGTACTTC
CDR3: CASSLDLWRQGKETQYF

V: TRBV5-6
D: -
size: -
J: TRBJ2-4
length: 13
DNA: TGTGCCAGCAGCTACAGGGCAATAAGCATTCAGTACTTC
CDR3: CASSYRAISIQYF

V: TRBV19
D: -
size: -
J: TRBJ1-2
length: 15
DNA: TGTGCCAGTAGTAAGAGGGGGAAGGGACCCGATGGCTACACCTTC
CDR3: CASSKRGKGPDGYTF

V: TRBV5-1
D: -
size: -
J: TRBJ1-1
length: 14
DNA: TGCGCCAGCAGCGTGGGACTATTGAACACTGAAGCTTTCTTT
CDR3: CASSVGLLNTEAFF

V: TRBV10-3
D: TRBD1
size: -
J: TRBJ1-4
length: 15
DNA: TGTGCCATCAGCGCCCAGGGGGCGGAAGATGAAAAACTGTTTTTT
CDR3: CAISAQGAEDEKLFF

V: TRBV7-6
D: -
size: -
J: TRBJ2-3
length: 12
DNA: TGTGCCAGCAGCCTAGGGGCTGATACGCAGTATTTT
CDR3: CASSLGADTQYF

V: TRBV2
D: -
size: -
J: TRBJ1-3
length: 15
DNA: TGTGCCAGCAGTGAAGCCAGGGTCGCCGGAAACACCATATATTTT
CDR3: CASSEARVAGNTIYF

V: TRBV19
D: TRBD1
size: -
J: TRBJ2-7
length: 12
DNA: TGTGCCAGTCAAGGGGGCTTCTACGAGCAGTACTTC
CDR3: CASQGGFYEQYF

V: TRBV6-5
D: -
size: -
J: TRBJ2-2
length: 13
DNA: TGTGCCAGCAGGTCCTTCCTACCCGGGGAGCTGTTTTTT
CDR3: CASRSFLPGELFF

V: TRBV27
D: -
size: -
J: TRBJ1-2
length: 15
DNA: TGTGCCAGCAGTTTAATGGGCCAGATTAACTATGGCTACACCTTC
CDR3: CASSLMGQINYGYTF

V: TRBV2
D: TRBD1
size: few
J: TRBJ2-7
length: 15
DNA: TGTGCCAGCACTCCAGACAGGGCAGGGTCCTACGAGCAGTACTTC
CDR3: CASTPDRAGSYEQYF

V: TRBV5-4
D: -
size: -
J: TRBJ2-1
length: 17
DNA: TGTGCCAGCAGCTTATCCCTCTTTAGCGGCCCCTACAATGAGCAGTTCTTC
CDR3: CASSLSLFSGPYNEQFF